One sample yielded the 20 T cell receptor beta chains listed below, sequenced in a study of blood T cell repertoires in COVID-19. The protocol was immunoSEQ multiplex PCR, while the TCRdb copy is restricted to in-frame clones and leaves out a portion. Among 150,000 to 200,000 clones listed, approximately 87% were seen once. The specimen sequenced was peripheral blood. The receptor source for this set is a young woman who had recovered from COVID-19.

The genes are TRBV3-1 (or the pseudogene TRBV3-2) and TRBJ1-1; the D gene is possibly TRBD1 (5 bases). The CDR3 contains 14 residues. Germline CDR1 reads LGHDT; CDR2 reads YNNKEL (reference sequence). V shed 0 bases and J shed 2 bases, with 7 bases lying between them. This CDR3 is CASSQDWGNTEAFF. The CDR3 bases are TGTGCCAGCAGCCAAGATTGGGGCAACACTGAAGCTTTCTTT.

CDR3 coding DNA: TGTGCCACCACTCCGGGACAGGGGAGGACTGAAGCTTTCTTT. It yields the protein CATTPGQGRTEAFF. J is TRBJ1-1 and V is TRBV15; 10 bases align to TRBD1. With 7 bases clipped from V and 5 bases from J, the junction kept 7 bases outside the gene matches. Germline V gives CDR1 LNHNV, CDR2 YYDKDF (reference sequence). CDR3 length: 14 amino acids.

The chain carries TRBV7-2 and TRBJ2-7; tentatively, D is TRBD2 (7 bases). CDR1 and CDR2 (germline): SGHTA, FQGNSA. V was trimmed by 1 base and J by 2 bases, leaving 9 bases between them. This CDR3 is 14 amino acids long. This chain's CDR3 is CASSLGGGPYEQYF. CDR3 nucleotides: TGTGCCAGCAGCTTAGGCGGGGGCCCCTACGAGCAGTACTTC.

This chain joins TRBV11-2 and TRBJ1-1, with D perhaps matching TRBD1 (5 bases). Trimming removed 4 bases at V and 6 bases at J, with 9 bases between. This CDR3 comprises 12 residues. Looked up from germline, CDR1 is SGHAT and CDR2 is FQNNGV. CDR3 in amino acids: CASSSRGAEAFF. DNA of the CDR3: TGTGCCAGCAGCTCCCGGGGGGCTGAAGCTTTCTTT.

V gene TRBV6-5 combines with J gene TRBJ1-2, with a possible D match to TRBD1 (5 bases). Looked up from germline, CDR1 is MNHEY and CDR2 is SVGAGI. This CDR3 is 12 amino acids long. V lost 6 bases, J lost 4 bases, and 9 bases lay in between. The CDR3 protein is CASSETVYGYTF. CDR3 nucleotide sequence: TGTGCCAGCAGCGAGACAGTCTATGGCTACACCTTC.

This rearrangement joins TRBV4-1 to TRBJ2-3; the match to TRBD2 covers 8 bases. The CDR3 runs 14 residues. With V trimmed by 1 base and J by 5 bases, 2 bases remained unmatched. Germline V lookup: CDR1 MGHRA, CDR2 YSYEKL. This CDR3 reads CASSQGLAGDTQYF. The CDR3 DNA follows: TGCGCCAGCAGCCAAGGGCTAGCGGGAGATACGCAGTATTTT.

The V gene is TRBV5-1, the J gene TRBJ1-5; 7 bases fit TRBD1. V was pared by 6 bases and J by 6 bases, with 6 bases of the junction left unmatched. The CDR3 contains 13 residues. Germline V gene data show CDR1 as SGHRS and CDR2 as YFSETQ. The CDR3 spells CASMGQRRQPQHF. As DNA, the CDR3 is TGCGCCAGCATGGGACAGCGCCGTCAGCCCCAGCATTTT.

The gene calls are TRBV5-5 and TRBJ2-3; 15 bases are shared with TRBD2. The germline gives CDR1 SGHKS, CDR2 YYEKEE (reference sequence). The ends lost 4 bases at V and 2 bases at J; junction bases unmatched: 5. CDR3 length equals 17 residues. The CDR3 DNA follows: TGTGCCAGCAGCAGATGGACTAGCGGGAGGGCCACAGATACGCAGTATTTT. It specifies CASSRWTSGRATDTQYF.

V is TRBV6-5 and J is TRBJ2-7; TRBD1 might be the D (7 bases). The CDR3 runs 15 residues. V gave up 7 bases and J gave up 4 bases, with 20 bases separating them. In germline, CDR1 is MNHEY, CDR2 SVGAGI. The CDR3 coding sequence is TGTGCCAGCACTCGCGGGACAGTCACACCATACGAGCAGTACGTC. Translating it yields CASTRGTVTPYEQYV.

The chain is built from TRBV28 and TRBJ1-2; 12 bases match TRBD1. The germline CDR1 and CDR2 sequences are MDHEN and SYDVKM. This CDR3 contains 16 residues. J was trimmed by 3 bases and V by 9 bases; bases with no gene match: 11. In nucleotides, the CDR3 is TGTGCCAGTGGGACAGGGGGCGCGATTCTTGACTATGGCTACACCTTC. This sequence encodes CASGTGGAILDYGYTF.

In its sample, this clone was seen a few times. CDR3 nucleotides: TGTGCCAGCGTCGGACAGGGTATATTTGAAGCTTTCTTT. This codes for CASVGQGIFEAFF. This chain links TRBV6-6 with TRBJ1-1; 8 nucleotides agree with TRBD1. J was trimmed by 7 bases and V by 8 bases; bases with no gene match: 9. The CDR3 extends over 13 amino acids. Per the germline V gene, CDR1 is MNHNY and CDR2 is SVGAGI (reference sequence).

This chain connects TRBV5-1 to TRBJ1-3; 8 positions match TRBD1. V dropped 3 bases and J dropped 0; count of bases not matched to a gene: 2. Germline CDR1 and CDR2: SGHRS and YFSETQ. This CDR3 is built from 15 residues. In DNA form, the CDR3 reads TGCGCCAGCAGCTCCACAGGGGGCTCTGGAAACACCATATATTTT. This codes for CASSSTGGSGNTIYF. Full variable domain (rest looked up from reference TRBV5-1 and TRBJ1-3): KAGVTQTPRYLIKTRGQQVTLSCSPISGHRSVSWYQQTPGQGLQFLFEYFSETQRNKGNFPGRFSGRQFSNSRSEMNVSTLELGDSALYLCASSSTGGSGNTIYFGEGSWLTVV.

V and J are TRBV19 and TRBJ1-1; 9 bases are shared with TRBD1. The ends lost 3 bases at V and 6 bases at J; junction bases unmatched: 14. The CDR3 runs to 17 residues. Germline values: CDR1 LNHDA, CDR2 SQIVND (reference sequence). In nucleotides, the CDR3 is TGTGCCAGTAGTATTGGTTCTGGCGACAGGGGGTACCCTGAAGCTTTCTTT. It yields the protein CASSIGSGDRGYPEAFF.

The chain combines TRBV21-1 with TRBJ2-5; the tabulated D call, TRBD2, remains unverified against the DNA. TRBV21-1 is deemed a pseudogene. This CDR3 contains 16 residues. The CDR3 protein is CASSNGSPRGLWTQYF. The CDR3 DNA reads TGTGCCAGCAGCAATGGCTCCCCCCGAGGTTTGTGGACCCAGTACTTC.

The chain links TRBV7-6 to TRBJ1-2, with 7 positions matching TRBD1. The germline V gene has CDR1 SGHVS and CDR2 FNYEAQ. Trimming at V came to 5 bases and at J to 5 bases, leaving 14 bases not matched to a gene. The CDR3 loop spans 16 amino acids. The CDR3 DNA is TGTGCCAGCAGCCTAACCCAGGGACAGCTTGCTTATGGCTACACCTTC. It is translated as CASSLTQGQLAYGYTF.

V and J are TRBV2 and TRBJ2-3; TRBD2 agrees at 12 bases. CDR1 and CDR2 from the germline V gene are SNHLY and FYNNEI. Trimming removed 2 bases from V and 5 bases from J; junction bases left unmatched: 2. The CDR3 covers 15 residues. The CDR3 here is CASSESSGRVDTQYF. The CDR3 region has the DNA TGTGCCAGCAGTGAATCTAGCGGGAGGGTAGATACGCAGTATTTT. The entire variable domain, with the rest obtained from reference TRBV2 and TRBJ2-3, is as follows: EPEVTQTPSHQVTQMGQEVILRCVPISNHLYFYWYRQILGQKVEFLVSFYNNEISEKSEIFDDQFSVERPDGSNFTLKIRSTKLEDSAMYFCASSESSGRVDTQYFGPGTRLTVL.

The chain is built from TRBV27 and TRBJ2-5, with D hard to call. Germline V gives CDR1 MNHEY, CDR2 SMNVEV (reference sequence). Trimming removed 0 bases from V and 4 bases from J, with 9 bases in between. The CDR3 is 14 amino acids. CDR3 protein: CASSLSSVRETQYF. The CDR3 DNA is TGTGCCAGCAGTTTATCGAGCGTGCGAGAGACCCAGTACTTC.

The rearrangement uses TRBV2 and TRBJ2-3; D not certain. The CDR3 has 14 amino acids. Deletions cut 3 bases from V and 3 bases from J, with 10 bases between. Germline CDR1 and CDR2: SNHLY and FYNNEI. CDR3 nucleotide sequence: TGTGCCAGCAGTGAGTGGGCCTGGACAGATACGCAGTATTTT. The encoded protein is CASSEWAWTDTQYF.

This chain joins TRBV5-1 and TRBJ1-5; 8 bases align to TRBD1. From germline, CDR1 is SGHRS and CDR2 YFSETQ. The CDR3 runs 15 residues. Unmatched junction bases numbered 3, after V lost 1 base and J lost 3 bases. CDR3 protein: CASSLTGGNNQPQHF. The CDR3 bases are TGCGCCAGCAGCTTGACAGGGGGAAACAATCAGCCCCAGCATTTT.

This chain links TRBV6-5 with TRBJ2-1, with 10 positions matching TRBD2. CDR3 length: 15 residues. After removal of 6 bases from V and 4 bases from J, the junction contained 6 bases not matched to a gene. Germline CDR1 MNHEY, CDR2 SVGAGI. CDR3 nucleotide sequence: TGTGCCAGCAGCCTAAGCGGGGGGGCTTACAATGAGCAGTTCTTC. Amino acid sequence: CASSLSGGAYNEQFF.